Sequencing of this TCR beta chain was carried out in a study of T-cell reconstitution after alpha-beta-depleted transplantation in children. General study findings and limits: Some patients showed high day-60 TCRbeta diversity, which derived from surviving recipient T cells and thymic progenitors. Expanded clones from the graft, numbering several hundred, reportedly supplied alpha-beta T cells about two months after transplant. Once a year had passed after transplant, T-cell counts and diversity came mostly from newly produced T cells.

Unique molecular identifiers were used to barcode this TCRbeta library. TCRdb re-called the PCR reads with MiXCR, one entry per CDR3 protein. This sample has 90,000 to 120,000 distinct CDR3 sequences; 5% to 8% occur once, and the top ten carry around 23%. With 2 bases removed from V and 5 bases from J, the gap between germline ends came to 16 bases. CDR1 is MNHEY, CDR2 SVGAGI, per germline. CDR3 length: 15 residues. This clonotype turned up a few times. Antigen specificity is unknown. The input for sequencing was PBMCs, mostly from graft donor cells, taken 360 days after TCRalphabeta/CD19-depleted stem cell transplant. The V gene is TRBV6-5, the J gene TRBJ2-7, with D possibly matching TRBD1 (5 bases). The source is a male patient under 10 years old who had a stem cell transplant for acute lymphoblastic leukemia, so the T cells may come from the graft donor. CDR3 sequence (DNA): TGTGCCAGCAGTTACGGGCAGGGTCCTTTGAACGAGCAGTACTTC. It codes for CASSYGQGPLNEQYF.